The 18 T cell receptor beta chains below come from one sample, sequenced in a study of OX40 agonist ivuxolimab in advanced cancers. Only in-frame clones appear in the TCRdb table, and some are missing; sequencing was by immunoSEQ multiplex PCR. The table includes 60,000 to 70,000 clones, 85% to 90% detected once. This specimen consisted of CD4+ or CD8+ T cells sorted from blood, obtained in a trial of the OX40 agonist ivuxolimab. These receptor sequences come from an adult with an advanced solid tumor such as melanoma, head and neck, liver or kidney cancer.

The V call is TRBV19, the J call TRBJ2-1; unclear D gene. Germline V gene lookup returns CDR1 LNHDA and CDR2 SQIVND (reference sequence). CDR3 length: 14 residues. V was clipped by 8 bases and J by 0 bases, with 11 bases between them. The CDR3 region has the DNA TGTGCCAGTGCTAGACCAAGCTCCTACAATGAGCAGTTCTTC. Translated, it gives CASARPSSYNEQFF.

V gene TRBV5-4 combines with J gene TRBJ1-4; D may be TRBD1 (5 bases). V lost 7 bases, J lost 5 bases, and 12 bases lay in between. The CDR3 totals 13 residues. Germline V gene sequence: CDR1 SGHNT, CDR2 YYREEE (reference sequence). Written as DNA, the CDR3 is TGTGCCAGCCAGTGGGCAGGGAATGAAAAACTGTTTTTT. This translates into CASQWAGNEKLFF.

The V gene is TRBV6-1, the J gene TRBJ2-5; D is perhaps TRBD1 (5 bases). V was clipped by 4 bases and J by 2 bases, with 14 bases between them. The CDR3 totals 15 residues. Germline lookup yields CDR1 MNHNS and CDR2 SASEGT. The CDR3 nucleotides are TGTGCCAGCAGTGGGGCGACAGAGAAACAAGAGACCCAGTACTTC. It encodes CASSGATEKQETQYF.

The chain joins TRBV18 to TRBJ2-2; D unresolved. The germline V and J ends were trimmed by 0 bases and 1 base, with 9 bases remaining between them. CDR3 length equals 16 residues. Germline values: CDR1 KGHSH, CDR2 LQKENI. CDR3 in DNA: TGTGCCAGCTCACCACCCACGGTTGGGAACACCGGGGAGCTGTTTTTT. It translates to CASSPPTVGNTGELFF.

This clone was seen more than once but under ten times. The chain recombines TRBV28 with TRBJ1-1; D remains ambiguous. CDR1 and CDR2 (germline): MDHEN, SYDVKM. V was cut by 1 base and J by 6 bases, with 3 bases left in between. The CDR3 is 11 amino acids. CDR3 sequence (DNA): TGTGCCAGCAGTTTATATTCTGAAGCTTTCTTT. It specifies CASSLYSEAFF.

The chain employs TRBV5-5 and TRBJ1-1; a possible D gene is TRBD1 (5 bases). This CDR3 is built from 13 residues. Germline-derived CDR1 and CDR2 are SGHKS and YYEKEE (reference sequence). Trimming left V 6 bases short and J 1 base short, with 10 bases between. For the CDR3, the DNA is TGTGCCAGCATCAAAACAGGGAACACTGAAGCTTTCTTT. As protein: CASIKTGNTEAFF.

This clone has a handful of counts. The chain links TRBV7-9 to TRBJ2-7; maybe TRBD2 (6 bases). Trimming pared 3 bases from V and 6 bases from J, leaving 15 bases between. The length of the CDR3 is 14 residues. Germline loops: CDR1 SEHNR, CDR2 FQNEAQ (reference sequence). CDR3 in amino acids: CASSFLGAGSEQYF. The CDR3 nucleotides read TGTGCCAGCAGCTTCCTTGGGGCGGGGAGCGAGCAGTACTTC.

The rearrangement links TRBV29-1 to TRBJ2-7; the match to TRBD2 covers 7 bases. The CDR3 extends over 11 amino acids. V lost 5 bases and J lost 10; bases outside the gene matches: 8. Germline values: CDR1 SQVTM, CDR2 ANQGSEA. CDR3 bases: TGCAGCGTTCAGAGGGAGGGCGACCAGTACTTC. This codes for CSVQREGDQYF.

A single count supports this clone. The chain couples TRBV28 to TRBJ2-3; D is ambiguous. With 2 bases removed from V and 2 bases from J, the gap between germline ends came to 5 bases. The CDR3 totals 13 residues. Germline CDR1 reads MDHEN; CDR2 reads SYDVKM. CDR3 in amino acids: CASSLPPTDTQYF. The CDR3 nucleotides read TGTGCCAGCAGTTTACCCCCCACAGATACGCAGTATTTT.

V is TRBV7-2 and J is TRBJ1-1; D uncertain. Trimming took 5 bases from V and 1 from J, leaving 14 bases between them. Germline V gene lookup returns CDR1 SGHTA and CDR2 FQGNSA. The CDR3 length is 15 residues. The CDR3 here is CASSPWVGGNTEAFF. For the CDR3, the DNA is TGTGCCAGCAGCCCTTGGGTTGGAGGGAACACTGAAGCTTTCTTT.

This sequence joins TRBV7-2 and TRBJ2-7; D possibly corresponds to TRBD1 (6 bases). The CDR3 spans 15 residues. V lost 1 base, J lost 1 base, and 11 bases lay in between. The germline V gene encodes CDR1 SGHTA and CDR2 FQGNSA. CDR3 sequence: CASSLGAGTSYEQYF. The DNA for the CDR3 is TGTGCCAGCAGCTTAGGAGCCGGGACATCCTACGAGCAGTACTTC.

In the case of this clone: Mismatch with germline at one junction end may stem from a read error. The J gene is TRBJ2-7, the V gene TRBV27; weak D call: TRBD1 (6 bases). Germline loops: CDR1 MNHEY, CDR2 SMNVEV (reference sequence). This CDR3 comprises 13 residues. In nucleotides, the CDR3 is TGTGCCAGCAGTTTAGTCGCCCTACAGGGCCAGCACTTC. Its protein is CASSLVALQGQHF.

The V and J genes are TRBV28 and TRBJ2-7; the D is unclear. The V end lost 5 bases, the J end lost 4 bases, and 18 bases lay between the germline ends. The CDR3 runs to 15 residues. CDR1 and CDR2 (germline): MDHEN, SYDVKM. The CDR3 sequence is CASSPGGPPLYEQYF. CDR3 sequence (DNA): TGTGCCAGCAGTCCAGGTGGGCCCCCTTTGTACGAGCAGTACTTC.

The chain links TRBV30 to TRBJ2-1, with a possible D match to TRBD1 (5 bases). This CDR3 is built from 13 residues. The V end lost 4 bases, the J end lost 4 bases, and 11 bases lay between the germline ends. CDR1 is GTSNPN and CDR2 is SVGIG in the germline V gene (reference sequence). In nucleotides, the CDR3 is TGTGCCTGGAATAGGGGCAGATACAATGAGCAGTTCTTC. This codes for CAWNRGRYNEQFF.

CDR3: CASTLVTGNAQPQHF. The CDR3 DNA follows: TGTGCCAGTACACTCGTCACAGGGAATGCTCAGCCCCAGCATTTT. The V and J genes are TRBV19 and TRBJ1-5, with D possibly matching TRBD1 (6 bases). CDR3 length: 15 residues. Germline-derived CDR1 and CDR2 are LNHDA and SQIVND (reference sequence). Trimming took off 7 bases at V and 6 bases at J, with 19 bases between the two ends.

The chain carries TRBV19 and TRBJ1-1, with 10 nucleotides matching TRBD1. Unmatched junction bases numbered 6, after V lost 5 bases and J lost 6 bases. CDR3 size: 14 residues. Germline CDR1 and CDR2: LNHDA and SQIVND (reference sequence). CDR3 region: CASSGRDRGPEAFF. The CDR3 DNA follows: TGTGCCAGTAGTGGCCGGGACAGGGGACCTGAAGCTTTCTTT.

The chain carries TRBV6-5 and TRBJ1-2; D perhaps matches TRBD1 (5 bases). Germline V gene lookup returns CDR1 MNHEY and CDR2 SVGAGI. The CDR3 loop spans 11 amino acids. Trimming removed 7 bases from V and 6 bases from J, with 9 bases in between. In DNA form, the CDR3 reads TGTGCCAGCATGCAGGGAAATGGCTACACCTTC. Protein product: CASMQGNGYTF.

The J gene is TRBJ2-7, the V gene TRBV6-5; D remains ambiguous. Trimming removed 3 bases at V and 0 bases at J, with 9 bases between. Per the germline V gene, CDR1 is MNHEY and CDR2 is SVGAGI. The CDR3 spans 14 residues. The CDR3, as DNA: TGTGCCAGCAGTTATAGGGCAGTCTCCTACGAGCAGTACTTC. This gives the protein CASSYRAVSYEQYF.